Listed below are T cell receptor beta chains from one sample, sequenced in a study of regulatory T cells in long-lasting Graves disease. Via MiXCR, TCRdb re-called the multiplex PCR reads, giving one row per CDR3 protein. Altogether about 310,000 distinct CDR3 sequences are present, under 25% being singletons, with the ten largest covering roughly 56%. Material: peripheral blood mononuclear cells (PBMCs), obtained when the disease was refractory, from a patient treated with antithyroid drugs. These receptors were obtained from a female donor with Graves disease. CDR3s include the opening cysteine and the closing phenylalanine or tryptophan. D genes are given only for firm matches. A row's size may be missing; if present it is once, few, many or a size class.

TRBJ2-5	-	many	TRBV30	CACTITGHQETQYF	TGTGCCTGCACTATCACGGGACACCAAGAGACCCAGTACTTC
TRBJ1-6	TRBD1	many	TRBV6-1	CASSRRGGNSPLHF	TGTGCCAGCAGTAGGAGAGGGGGCAATTCACCCCTCCACTTT
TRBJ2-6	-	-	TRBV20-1	CSASSQAGANVLTF	TGCAGTGCTAGTTCCCAGGCTGGGGCCAACGTCCTGACTTTC
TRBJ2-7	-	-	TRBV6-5	CASSYSGGDIYEQYF	TGTGCCAGCAGTTACTCGGGCGGGGATATTTACGAGCAGTACTTC
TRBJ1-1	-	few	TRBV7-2	CASSLAPGRGARNTEAFF	TGTGCCAGCAGCTTAGCCCCGGGACGGGGGGCGCGGAACACTGAAGCTTTCTTT
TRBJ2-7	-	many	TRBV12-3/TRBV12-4	CASSYRDVGVNEQYF	TGTGCCAGCAGTTACCGGGACGTCGGGGTCAACGAGCAGTACTTC
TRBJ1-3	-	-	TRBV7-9	CASSPLMEGTGNTIYF	TGTGCCAGCAGCCCCCTTATGGAGGGTACTGGAAACACCATATATTTT
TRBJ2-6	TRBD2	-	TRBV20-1	CGARHGTSGTNSGANVLTF	TGCGGTGCTCGGCATGGGACTAGCGGAACTAACTCTGGGGCCAACGTCCTGACTTTC
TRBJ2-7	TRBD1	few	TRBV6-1	CASTEDRGQDAFANEQYF	TGTGCCAGCACCGAGGACAGGGGGCAAGATGCGTTCGCTAACGAGCAGTACTTC
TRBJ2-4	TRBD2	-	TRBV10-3	CAISDSALAGDKVKNIQYF	TGTGCCATCAGTGACTCAGCCCTAGCGGGAGACAAGGTCAAAAACATTCAGTACTTC
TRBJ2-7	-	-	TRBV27	CASSPRDTAYEQYF	TGTGCCAGCAGTCCACGGGACACCGCCTACGAGCAGTACTTC
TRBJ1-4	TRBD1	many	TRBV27	CASSFTGGRGEKLFF	TGTGCCAGCAGTTTTACAGGGGGCAGAGGTGAAAAACTGTTTTTT
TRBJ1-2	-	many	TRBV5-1	CASRPDSNYGYTF	TGCGCCAGCAGGCCGGACAGTAACTATGGCTACACCTTC
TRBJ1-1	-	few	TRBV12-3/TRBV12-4	CASNPGGTEAFF	TGTGCCAGCAACCCGGGGGGGACTGAAGCTTTCTTT
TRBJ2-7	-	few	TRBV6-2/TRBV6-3	CASSSTPDEQYF	TGTGCCAGCAGTTCAACCCCAGACGAGCAGTACTTC
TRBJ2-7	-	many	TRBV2	CASSETGSTYEQYF	TGTGCCAGCAGTGAAACCGGGAGCACCTACGAGCAGTACTTC
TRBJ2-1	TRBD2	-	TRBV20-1	CSAASGLADNEQFF	TGCAGTGCTGCGAGCGGACTAGCGGACAATGAGCAGTTCTTC
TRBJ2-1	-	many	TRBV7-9	CASSPWGYTEQFF	TGTGCCAGCAGCCCCTGGGGGTACACTGAGCAGTTCTTC
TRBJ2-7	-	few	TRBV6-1	CASSGGQSHEQYF	TGTGCCAGCAGTGGGGGACAATCCCACGAGCAGTACTTC
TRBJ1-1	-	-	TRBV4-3	CASSQQGLNTEAFF	TGCGCCAGCAGCCAACAGGGTCTGAACACTGAAGCTTTCTTT
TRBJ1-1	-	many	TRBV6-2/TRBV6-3	CASSYLQGQMNTEAFF	TGTGCCAGCAGTTATCTCCAAGGACAGATGAACACTGAAGCTTTCTTT
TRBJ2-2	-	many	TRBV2	CARSQLNTGELFF	TGTGCCAGAAGCCAACTAAACACCGGGGAGCTGTTTTTT
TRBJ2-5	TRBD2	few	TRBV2	CASRGSGQETQYF	TGTGCCAGCCGCGGGAGTGGGCAGGAGACCCAGTACTTC
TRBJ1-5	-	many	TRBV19	CASSISLGDVSNQPQHF	TGTGCCAGTAGTATCTCCTTAGGGGACGTCAGCAATCAGCCCCAGCATTTT
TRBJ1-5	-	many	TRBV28	CASSPRVGNQPQHF	TGTGCCAGCAGTCCCCGGGTGGGGAATCAGCCCCAGCATTTT
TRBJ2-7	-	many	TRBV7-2	CASSTDSRSSYEQYF	TGTGCCAGCAGCACTGACTCGCGTAGCTCCTACGAGCAGTACTTC
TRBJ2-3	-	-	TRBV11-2	CASSLEVVPPTDTQYF	TGTGCCAGCAGCTTAGAGGTGGTCCCCCCCACAGATACGCAGTATTTT
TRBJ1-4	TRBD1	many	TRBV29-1	CSVRGQGSNEKLFF	TGCAGCGTCCGAGGACAGGGATCTAATGAAAAACTGTTTTTT
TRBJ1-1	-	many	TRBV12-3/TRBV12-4	CASSIHRPQNTEAFF	TGTGCCAGCAGTATCCACAGACCACAGAACACTGAAGCTTTCTTT
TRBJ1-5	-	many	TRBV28	CASKLDGQPQHF	TGTGCCAGCAAATTGGACGGTCAGCCCCAGCATTTT
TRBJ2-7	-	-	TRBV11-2	CASSLVIHSYEQYF	TGTGCCAGCAGCTTAGTTATTCACAGCTACGAGCAGTACTTC
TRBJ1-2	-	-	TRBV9	CASSHGKGLGYGYTF	TGTGCCAGCAGCCATGGGAAGGGTCTGGGCTATGGCTACACCTTC
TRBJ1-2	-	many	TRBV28	CASSFQYQESNYGYTF	TGTGCCAGCAGTTTCCAATACCAAGAATCTAACTATGGCTACACCTTC
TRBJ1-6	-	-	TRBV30	CAWSVGRWGSPLHF	TGTGCCTGGAGTGTTGGACGGTGGGGTTCACCCCTCCACTTT
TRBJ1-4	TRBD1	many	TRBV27	CASSWTGSHEKLFF	TGTGCCAGCAGTTGGACAGGGAGTCATGAAAAACTGTTTTTT
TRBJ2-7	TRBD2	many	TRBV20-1	CSARSLAGDEEQYF	TGCAGTGCTAGATCACTAGCGGGAGACGAAGAGCAGTACTTC
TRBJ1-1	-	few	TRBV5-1	CASLLTLDEAFF	TGCGCCAGCCTTCTTACCCTAGACGAAGCTTTCTTT
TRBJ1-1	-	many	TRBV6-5	CASSSFKNTEAFF	TGTGCCAGCAGTTCGTTTAAGAACACTGAAGCTTTCTTT
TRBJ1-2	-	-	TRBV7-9	CASSRITGTQPEPPYGYTF	TGTGCCAGCAGCCGCATAACCGGGACACAGCCCGAGCCCCCCTATGGCTACACCTTC
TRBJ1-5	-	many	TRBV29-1	CSVTTGYDQPQHF	TGCAGCGTAACAACAGGGTACGATCAGCCCCAGCATTTT
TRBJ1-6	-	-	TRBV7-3	CASSLGLGHNSPLHF	TGTGCCAGCAGCTTAGGCTTGGGCCATAATTCACCCCTCCACTTT
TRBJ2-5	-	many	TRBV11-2	CASSEFLVAGTQETQYF	TGTGCCAGCAGCGAATTTCTTGTGGCGGGGACGCAAGAGACCCAGTACTTC
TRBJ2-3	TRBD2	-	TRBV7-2	CASTNSLFGLAGTDTQYF	TGTGCCAGCACCAATTCCCTCTTCGGCCTAGCGGGCACAGATACGCAGTATTTT